What follows are 30 T cell receptor beta chains derived from one specimen sequenced in a study of blood T cell repertoires in COVID-19. Here immunoSEQ multiplex PCR was the method, and the copy in TCRdb shows in-frame clones only, minus some. The sample contains roughly 57,000 clones, about three quarters of which appear only once. Source material: peripheral blood. The origin of the receptors is a man younger than 40 with COVID-19, enrolled during active disease.

The genes are TRBV13 and TRBJ2-2, with TRBD2 matching 9 bases. Germline values: CDR1 PRHDT, CDR2 FYEKMQ (reference sequence). CDR3 length: 19 amino acids. The V segment lost 5 bases and the J segment 5 bases; nucleotides outside the gene matches: 18. The CDR3 DNA is TGTGCCAGCAGCGGAACTACCACGGGACTAGCCCTTGGAACCGGGGAGCTGTTTTTT. Amino acid sequence: CASSGTTTGLALGTGELFF.

This chain links TRBV30 with TRBJ1-5, with 10 nucleotides matching TRBD1. The germline gives CDR1 GTSNPN, CDR2 SVGIG (reference sequence). Trimming at V came to 0 bases and at J to 7 bases, leaving 9 bases not matched to a gene. The CDR3 totals 16 residues. In nucleotides, the CDR3 is TGTGCCTGGAGTGTTGGACTAGGGACAGGGGAACAGCCCCAGCATTTT. Amino acids: CAWSVGLGTGEQPQHF.

The genes are TRBV5-1 and TRBJ2-7, with a weak D call TRBD1 (5 bases). The germline V gene has CDR1 SGHRS and CDR2 YFSETQ. This CDR3 has 16 amino acids. Trimming stripped 0 bases from V and 6 bases from J, with 19 bases between. CDR3 sequence: CASSLAALGAPAEQYF. DNA of the CDR3: TGCGCCAGCAGCTTGGCGGCCCTAGGGGCCCCAGCCGAGCAGTACTTC.

This clone was seen just once. The chain recombines TRBV18 with TRBJ1-2, with 11 bases lining up with TRBD1. J gave up 2 bases and V 4 bases, and 3 bases lay outside the gene matches. The CDR3 is 15 amino acids. CDR1 is KGHSH and CDR2 is LQKENI in the germline V gene. CDR3 in amino acids: CASSQGQGVNYGYTF. The DNA for the CDR3 is TGTGCCAGCTCACAGGGACAGGGGGTCAACTATGGCTACACCTTC.

This sequence joins TRBV28 and TRBJ1-5; 11 bases align to TRBD1. V shed 6 bases, J shed 5 bases, and the junction held 12 bases outside the gene matches. Looked up from germline, CDR1 is MDHEN and CDR2 is SYDVKM. This CDR3 comprises 17 residues. The CDR3 DNA reads as TGTGCCAGCAGCCTAAGCCCCGGACAGGGGGCCGATCAGCCCCAGCATTTT. This translates into CASSLSPGQGADQPQHF.

V gene TRBV19 combines with J gene TRBJ2-7, with 7 bases identical to TRBD2. Germline trimming cut 3 bases from V and 3 bases from J; bases unmatched to any gene: 8. Germline lookup yields CDR1 LNHDA and CDR2 SQIVND (reference sequence). The CDR3 loop spans 15 amino acids. This CDR3 is CASSISSGPFYEQYF. CDR3 DNA: TGTGCCAGTAGTATCTCTAGCGGACCCTTCTACGAGCAGTACTTC.

In this sample, this clone turned up once. The chain is built from TRBV13 and TRBJ2-2; possible D gene TRBD1, 7 bases. Looked up from germline, CDR1 is PRHDT and CDR2 is FYEKMQ (reference sequence). This CDR3 contains 17 residues. Between the trimmed V and J ends, which lost 5 bases and 2 bases, there was a span of 18 bases. CDR3 region: CASSGGGTTDNTGELFF. The CDR3 DNA sequence: TGTGCCAGCAGCGGAGGGGGCACGACAGATAACACCGGGGAGCTGTTTTTT.

The rearrangement links TRBV27 to TRBJ2-4; D is unclear. Germline CDR1 is MNHEY and CDR2 is SMNVEV (reference sequence). This CDR3 spans 14 amino acids. V lost 4 bases, J lost 3 bases, and 10 bases lay in between. The CDR3 coding sequence is TGTGCCAGCAGTTGGATTCAGGACAAAAACATTCAGTACTTC. Amino acid sequence: CASSWIQDKNIQYF.

The chain is built from TRBV9 and TRBJ2-1; tentative D call: TRBD2 (6 bases). Trimming pared 2 bases from V and 1 base from J, leaving 10 bases between. Germline V gene lookup returns CDR1 SGDLS and CDR2 YYNGEE. This CDR3 comprises 15 residues. The CDR3: CASSVAGFSYNEQFF. CDR3 nucleotides: TGTGCCAGCAGCGTGGCGGGATTTTCCTACAATGAGCAGTTCTTC.

A single count supports this clone. The CDR3 nucleotides read TGTGCCTGGGTACCGGGATGGGCAGGTACCAACGTCCTGACTTTC. Translation: CAWVPGWAGTNVLTF. The V gene is TRBV30, the J gene TRBJ2-6; possibly TRBD2 for D (5 bases). The CDR3 has 15 residues. The germline V gene has CDR1 GTSNPN and CDR2 SVGIG (reference sequence). The V and J ends lost 5 bases and 8 bases respectively, with 19 bases between them.

The J gene is TRBJ2-5, the V gene TRBV4-2, with 11 bases aligning to TRBD2. V shed 0 bases and J 4 bases; nucleotides not matched to a gene: 10. The CDR3 is made up of 18 amino acids. Germline-derived CDR1 and CDR2 are LGHNA and YNFKEQ. The CDR3 region is CASSQDLGSGGAGETQYF. The CDR3 DNA follows: TGTGCCAGCAGCCAAGATCTTGGTAGCGGGGGGGCAGGAGAGACCCAGTACTTC.

This chain connects TRBV6-5 to TRBJ2-1; TRBD1 matches 12 bases. Germline V lookup: CDR1 MNHEY, CDR2 SVGAGI. After removal of 4 bases from V and 8 bases from J, the junction contained 9 bases not matched to a gene. CDR3 length: 16 residues. CDR3 residues: CASSLPPGQGADEQFF. The CDR3 DNA sequence: TGTGCCAGCAGTTTACCGCCGGGACAGGGGGCCGATGAGCAGTTCTTC.

The chain employs TRBV5-1 and TRBJ1-1, with a weak D call TRBD1 (5 bases). Trimming took off 1 base at V and 5 bases at J, with 15 bases between the two ends. The CDR3 covers 15 residues. Looked up from germline, CDR1 is SGHRS and CDR2 is YFSETQ. CDR3 nucleotides: TGCGCCAGCAGCTTGTTGGGGGGAATGGGGACTGAAGCTTTCTTT. Protein: CASSLLGGMGTEAFF.

The rearrangement links TRBV9 to TRBJ2-7; 16 bases map to TRBD2. Losses at the gene ends were 7 bases for V and 2 bases for J; bases not matched to a gene: 6. The CDR3 is 16 residues long. The germline CDR1 and CDR2 sequences are SGDLS and YYNGEE. The CDR3 bases are TGTGCCAGCTCCTTCGGGACTAGCGGGAGGGCCTACGAGCAGTACTTC. Its protein is CASSFGTSGRAYEQYF.

The chain carries TRBV9 and TRBJ2-7; D is undetermined. This CDR3 comprises 13 residues. V was pared by 0 bases and J by 7 bases, with 11 bases between. The germline CDR1 and CDR2 sequences are SGDLS and YYNGEE. The CDR3 region has the DNA TGTGCCAGCAGCGTAGGGAGCGAAAAAGAGCAGTACTTC. Its translation is CASSVGSEKEQYF. The full variable domain, with the rest looked up from reference TRBV9 and TRBJ2-7, is DSGVTQTPKHLITATGQRVTLRCSPRSGDLSVYWYQQSLDQGLQFLIQYYNGEERAKGNILERFSAQQFPDLHSELNLSSLELGDSALYFCASSVGSEKEQYFGPGTRLTVT.

The chain links TRBV19 to TRBJ1-1; no clear D. CDR3 length: 13 amino acids. V lost 5 bases to trimming and J lost 1 base, with 8 bases between them. The germline V gene encodes CDR1 LNHDA and CDR2 SQIVND (reference sequence). The CDR3 loop reads CASSATGNTEAFF. The CDR3 bases are TGTGCCAGTAGTGCAACGGGGAACACTGAAGCTTTCTTT.

This clone was seen more than once but under ten times. The V and J genes are TRBV28 and TRBJ1-6; perhaps TRBD1 as D (5 bases). There are 16 residues in the CDR3. Germline V gene lookup returns CDR1 MDHEN and CDR2 SYDVKM. Trimming pared 2 bases from V and 5 bases from J, leaving 13 bases between. The chain's CDR3 is CASSLHGQGDNSPLHF. The CDR3 DNA follows: TGTGCCAGCAGTTTACACGGTCAGGGTGATAATTCACCCCTCCACTTT. Using reference TRBV28 and TRBJ1-6 for the parts outside the CDR3, the full variable domain is DVKVTQSSRYLVKRTGEKVFLECVQDMDHENMFWYRQDPGLGLRLIYFSYDVKMKEKGDIPEGYSVSREKKERFSLILESASTNQTSMYLCASSLHGQGDNSPLHFGNGTRLTVT.

The chain carries TRBV11-3 and TRBJ2-7; 8 bases are a match to TRBD2. Germline V gene lookup returns CDR1 SGHNT and CDR2 YENEEA. After removal of 5 bases from V and 2 bases from J, the junction contained 8 bases not matched to a gene. The CDR3 is 15 residues long. The CDR3 loop is CASSPGLVKTYEQYF. CDR3 nucleotides: TGTGCCAGCAGCCCGGGACTAGTCAAGACCTACGAGCAGTACTTC.

Judged by abundance, this clone is medium-sized. The V call is TRBV6-1, the J call TRBJ1-1, with TRBD1 as a possible D gene (6 bases). The CDR3 totals 15 residues. CDR1 and CDR2 from the germline V gene are MNHNS and SASEGT. V was trimmed by 1 base and J by 0 bases, leaving 9 bases between them. This CDR3 reads CASSEGNRVNTEAFF. The CDR3 DNA reads as TGTGCCAGCAGTGAAGGCAACAGGGTGAACACTGAAGCTTTCTTT.

This clone has only one observation. The chain couples TRBV18 to TRBJ2-1; TRBD2 aligns across 8 bases. J gave up 9 bases and V 1 base, and 8 bases lay outside the gene matches. Per germline, CDR1 KGHSH and CDR2 LQKENI. The CDR3 has 15 residues. CDR3 residues: CASSPRREGAGEQFF. In DNA form, the CDR3 reads TGTGCCAGCTCACCACGTCGGGAGGGAGCGGGTGAGCAGTTCTTC.

The J gene is TRBJ2-5, the V gene TRBV28, with 7 bases that match TRBD1. CDR3 size: 14 residues. With 10 bases clipped from V and 4 bases from J, the junction kept 12 bases outside the gene matches. Germline CDR1 MDHEN, CDR2 SYDVKM. In DNA, the CDR3 is TGTGCCACAGTTTTTGAACAGGGGCGAGAGACCCAGTACTTC. Translating it yields CATVFEQGRETQYF.

DNA for the CDR3: TGCGCCAGCAGTTCGGGGATCTCTGGGGCCAACGTCCTGACTTTC. Translating it yields CASSSGISGANVLTF. This chain connects TRBV5-1 to TRBJ2-6, with D possibly matching TRBD2 (5 bases). Germline assignment: CDR1 SGHRS and CDR2 YFSETQ. This CDR3 has 15 amino acids. V lost 5 bases, J lost 0 bases, and 9 bases lay in between.

The J gene is TRBJ2-7, the V gene TRBV4-2; D call uncertain. CDR1 is LGHNA, CDR2 YNFKEQ, per germline. The CDR3 loop spans 18 amino acids. Trimming pared 0 bases from V and 4 bases from J, leaving 22 bases between. This CDR3 reads CASSQDLSHRLRPYEQYF. CDR3 nucleotides: TGTGCCAGCAGCCAAGATCTTAGCCACCGATTGAGACCATACGAGCAGTACTTC.

The chain recombines TRBV28 with TRBJ1-2; D gene unclear. Germline CDR1 is MDHEN and CDR2 is SYDVKM. CDR3 length: 12 amino acids. V was cut by 10 bases and J by 4 bases, with 13 bases left in between. In DNA, the CDR3 is TGTGCCATCCCAGCGCGAGGCTATGGCTACACCTTC. It codes for CAIPARGYGYTF.

The chain couples TRBV9 to TRBJ2-5; D possibly corresponds to TRBD1 (5 bases). V lost 4 bases to trimming and J lost 4 bases, with 14 bases between them. Germline V gene lookup returns CDR1 SGDLS and CDR2 YYNGEE. The CDR3 is 14 residues long. CDR3 nucleotides: TGTGCCAGCAGCCCCCGACCAGGGCTAGAGACCCAGTACTTC. This codes for CASSPRPGLETQYF.

The chain carries TRBV11-3 and TRBJ2-1, with a tentative D call TRBD2 (6 bases). Per the germline V gene, CDR1 is SGHNT and CDR2 is YENEEA. V was trimmed by 5 bases and J by 2 bases, leaving 19 bases between them. The CDR3 sequence is 17 residues long. CDR3 amino acids: CASSVRGLSEPYNEQFF. CDR3 bases: TGTGCCAGCAGCGTAAGGGGACTCTCCGAACCCTACAATGAGCAGTTCTTC.

The DNA for the CDR3 is TGTGCCAGCAGTTCCGGGACAGTAACCTACGAGCAGTACTTC. Amino acid sequence: CASSSGTVTYEQYF. The V and J genes are TRBV7-6 and TRBJ2-7, with 7 nucleotides matching TRBD1. V shed 6 bases and J 2 bases; nucleotides not matched to a gene: 7. The V gene's germline CDR1 is SGHVS and CDR2 FNYEAQ. This CDR3 has 14 amino acids.

J is TRBJ2-7 and V is TRBV5-6; no clear D gene. Germline V lookup: CDR1 SGHDT, CDR2 YYEEEE. Trimming stripped 3 bases from V and 5 bases from J, with 6 bases between. This CDR3 is built from 11 residues. CDR3 bases: TGTGCCAGCAGCTACGCGAACGAGCAGTACTTC. Protein: CASSYANEQYF.

The CDR3, as DNA: TGTGCCAGTACCCCAATCGCGACAGGGGGCGCGGTCGGGGAGCTGTTTTTT. Translation gives CASTPIATGGAVGELFF. J is TRBJ2-2 and V is TRBV19, with 10 bases lining up with TRBD1. Germline CDR1 is LNHDA and CDR2 is SQIVND (reference sequence). This CDR3 is 17 amino acids long. V shed 7 bases and J 7 bases; nucleotides not matched to a gene: 15.

This clone was detected only a few times. The chain couples TRBV19 to TRBJ2-7; 8 bases are a match to TRBD2. The V segment lost 3 bases and the J segment 4 bases; nucleotides outside the gene matches: 2. The CDR3 totals 13 residues. The germline V gene has CDR1 LNHDA and CDR2 SQIVND (reference sequence). The DNA for the CDR3 is TGTGCCAGTAGTATCCGGGGGGGGTACGAGCAGTACTTC. Its translation: CASSIRGGYEQYF.